A single sample gave rise to the 4 T cell receptor beta chains below, sequenced in a study of cytomegalovirus exposure and HLA in healthy donors. Primers: 60 Vbeta forward and 13 Jbeta reverse. Clones were read by immunoSEQ multiplex PCR, and TCRdb kept only the in-frame ones, dropping some. The data show some 120,000 clones, 65% to 90% seen once. The material sequenced was PBMCs. These receptors all stem from a woman aged 25 to 39 in good health and CMV-seronegative.

V and J are TRBV4-1 and TRBJ2-1; 11 nucleotides match TRBD2. The V segment lost 0 bases and the J segment 7 bases; nucleotides outside the gene matches: 11. The CDR3 sequence is 18 residues long. From germline, CDR1 is MGHRA and CDR2 YSYEKL. The CDR3 loop reads CASSQESLTSGKENEQFF. CDR3 coding DNA: TGCGCCAGCAGCCAAGAAAGCTTGACTAGCGGGAAGGAGAATGAGCAGTTCTTC.

A few counts support this clone. In DNA form, the CDR3 reads TGTGCCAGCAGCGTATTAGCGGGAGCCTCCTACAATGAGCAGTTCTTC. It translates to CASSVLAGASYNEQFF. The V and J genes are TRBV9 and TRBJ2-1; 9 bases line up with TRBD2. The V and J ends lost 1 base and 0 bases, in that order; junction bases with no gene match: 2. CDR3 size: 16 residues. Germline V gene sequence: CDR1 SGDLS, CDR2 YYNGEE. The variable domain in full, completed from reference TRBV9 and TRBJ2-1, reads DSGVTQTPKHLITATGQRVTLRCSPRSGDLSVYWYQQSLDQGLQFLIQYYNGEERAKGNILERFSAQQFPDLHSELNLSSLELGDSALYFCASSVLAGASYNEQFFGPGTRLTVL.

The chain has TRBV10-2 and TRBJ2-1; 11 bases line up with TRBD2. This CDR3 comprises 17 residues. Germline CDR1 reads WSHSY; CDR2 reads SAAADI. V dropped 4 bases and J dropped 5; count of bases not matched to a gene: 10. The DNA of the CDR3 is TGCGCCAGCAGTGTACTAGCGGGAGATACGGTAGACAATGAGCAGTTCTTC. Protein product: CASSVLAGDTVDNEQFF.

The rearrangement joins TRBV4-1 to TRBJ2-7, with D hard to call. Germline V gives CDR1 MGHRA, CDR2 YSYEKL. Trimming took 3 bases from V and 3 from J, leaving 12 bases between them. The CDR3 is 14 residues long. The DNA for the CDR3 is TGCGCCAGCAGCCAGCTAGATTCTCGCTACGAGCAGTACTTC. This encodes CASSQLDSRYEQYF.